A single sample is the source of the 9 T cell receptor beta chains below, sequenced in a study of blood T cell repertoires in COVID-19 (dated by TCRdb to the early 2020s). Libraries were constructed by the immunoSEQ multiplex PCR assay. The immuneACCESS repertoire file appears here via TCRdb, limited to in-frame rearrangements. These files lack a portion of the clones; in checked studies, under half of the deficit traces to unresolved V genes, and the cause of the others is not known. The sample has 390,000 or so clones on record, 90% of them singletons. The biggest ten clones account for 6.5% to 7% of the sample. The sequencing input was peripheral blood. These receptors were obtained from a man younger than 35 with active or convalescent COVID-19.

Points on this clone: This same CDR3 is encoded by further DNA sequences in the sample. The V call is TRBV2, the J call TRBJ1-2; 7 positions match TRBD1. V was pared by 2 bases and J by 4 bases, with 1 base of the junction left unmatched. The germline CDR1 and CDR2 sequences are SNHLY and FYNNEI. The length of the CDR3 is 13 residues. The CDR3 sequence is CASSEQGGYGYTF. For the CDR3, the DNA is TGTGCCAGCAGTGAACAGGGGGGCTATGGCTACACCTTC.

The chain has TRBV6-2 or TRBV6-3 and TRBJ2-3; 11 nucleotides line up with TRBD1. The germline gives CDR1 MNHEY, CDR2 SVGEGT. Trimming cost V 6 bases and J 4 bases; bases outside gene matches: 9. This CDR3 comprises 16 residues. The CDR3 region is CASSLYGQGAADTQYF. DNA for the CDR3: TGTGCCAGCAGCCTCTACGGACAGGGGGCCGCAGATACGCAGTATTTT.

The chain uses TRBV6-5 and TRBJ2-5; no clear D. There are 15 residues in the CDR3. Germline V gives CDR1 MNHEY, CDR2 SVGAGI. Between the trimmed V and J ends, which lost 2 bases and 5 bases, there was a span of 15 bases. Written as DNA, the CDR3 is TGTGCCAGCAGTTACAGTCGCCTAGTGAGTGAGACCCAGTACTTC. Protein product: CASSYSRLVSETQYF.

This sequence joins TRBV2 and TRBJ2-5; weak D call: TRBD1 (5 bases). Germline V lookup: CDR1 SNHLY, CDR2 FYNNEI. Trimming stripped 3 bases from V and 2 bases from J, with 19 bases between. CDR3 length: 17 residues. The DNA for the CDR3 is TGTGCCAGCAGTGAGATGTCAGGGTGGTTGGGGCAAGAGACCCAGTACTTC. This gives the protein CASSEMSGWLGQETQYF.

The rearrangement joins TRBV19 to TRBJ1-5, with D perhaps TRBD1 (5 bases). Per germline, CDR1 LNHDA and CDR2 SQIVND (reference sequence). The V gene lost 1 base and the J gene lost 0 bases, with 10 bases spanning the gap. The CDR3 has 16 amino acids. CDR3 bases: TGTGCCAGTAGTATAGGAGGAGGGGCTAGCAATCAGCCCCAGCATTTT. This translates into CASSIGGGASNQPQHF.

This clone was recorded once. V usage is TRBV19 and J usage is TRBJ1-1, with D possibly being TRBD1 (5 bases). Trimming removed 2 bases at V and 5 bases at J, with 9 bases between. Germline V lookup: CDR1 LNHDA, CDR2 SQIVND (reference sequence). The CDR3 sequence is 13 residues long. The CDR3 DNA reads as TGTGCCAGTAGTATACAGGGTTGGACTGAAGCTTTCTTT. It specifies CASSIQGWTEAFF.

Only a few counts were recorded for this clone. The chain employs TRBV5-1 and TRBJ2-3, with TRBD2 identical over 11 bases. V was clipped by 0 bases and J by 6 bases; unmatched bases: 12. The CDR3 loop spans 18 amino acids. Germline CDR1 is SGHRS and CDR2 is YFSETQ. CDR3 sequence: CASSLAFTSGSILDTQYF. For the CDR3, the DNA is TGCGCCAGCAGCTTGGCTTTCACTAGCGGGAGCATCTTGGATACGCAGTATTTT.

About this clone: At one of its ends the junction is not consistent with the germline gene, which may arise from a read error. This sequence joins TRBV10-1 and TRBJ2-6; TRBD1 might be the D (5 bases). Germline loops: CDR1 WNHNN, CDR2 SYGVQD (reference sequence). This CDR3 is 18 amino acids long. The CDR3 DNA reads TGCGCCAGCAGTGAACTCCCAGGGTTAAGCTCTGGGGCCAACGTGCTGACTTTC. This gives the protein CASSELPGLSSGANVLTF.

This clone was seen more than once but under ten times. The V gene is TRBV2, the J gene TRBJ1-1; D is unclear. Germline CDR1 SNHLY, CDR2 FYNNEI. With 7 bases removed from V and 8 bases from J, the gap between germline ends came to 11 bases. The CDR3 sequence is 11 residues long. The CDR3 region has the DNA TGTGCCAGCACATCCAGGTACGAAGCTTTCTTT. This gives the protein CASTSRYEAFF. The whole variable domain, remainder taken from reference TRBV2 and TRBJ1-1, is EPEVTQTPSHQVTQMGQEVILRCVPISNHLYFYWYRQILGQKVEFLVSFYNNEISEKSEIFDDQFSVERPDGSNFTLKIRSTKLEDSAMYFCASTSRYEAFFGQGTRLTVV.